The present T cell receptor beta chain was sequenced within a study of cytomegalovirus exposure and HLA in healthy donors. Turning to the study itself: The approximately 670 first-cohort repertoires shared a platform with the roughly 110 validation repertoires, as reported in a later analysis.

Generated by immunoSEQ multiplex PCR, the TCRdb table keeps only in-frame clones and is missing some. This table holds 45,000 to 65,000 clones, roughly nine tenths found once. General observations from the study: As was reported, the classifier diagnosed cytomegalovirus status with high specificity and sensitivity. The study recorded 164 TCR beta chains that were cytomegalovirus-associated.

Trimming removed 5 bases from V and 5 bases from J; junction bases left unmatched: 7. This CDR3 has 14 amino acids. Germline V gene lookup returns CDR1 SEHNR and CDR2 FQNEAQ (reference sequence). With respect to this clone: As yet, its antigen is unknown.

The sequenced material came from PBMCs. The sequence was collected from a young woman in good health and CMV-seropositive. The chain joins TRBV7-9 to TRBJ1-1, with 8 bases lining up with TRBD1. The CDR3 bases are TGTGCCAGCAGCCCGGACAGGGCGGGGACTGAAGCTTTCTTT. It is translated as CASSPDRAGTEAFF.